This entry lists 3 T cell receptor beta chains sequenced from one sample in a study of shared clonotypes between healthy human individuals. Assay used: immunoSEQ multiplex PCR; TCRdb lists only in-frame clones, some missing. The sample has over a million clones, roughly 95% seen once. The sample was naive CD4+ T cells sorted from blood. The sample's subset: CD45RA+ positively selected. The receptors were gathered from a man aged 30 to 39 in good health.

The V call is TRBV10-2, the J call TRBJ1-2; the D gene is possibly TRBD1 (5 bases). The CDR3 is made up of 14 amino acids. Trimming took off 6 bases at V and 2 bases at J, with 13 bases between the two ends. The germline gives CDR1 WSHSY, CDR2 SAAADI. The CDR3 bases are TGCGCCAGCAGCGGGACTCAAGCCAACTATGGCTACACCTTC. As protein: CASSGTQANYGYTF.

V gene TRBV5-1 combines with J gene TRBJ2-1; 7 nucleotides agree with TRBD1. The CDR3 contains 15 residues. Germline lookup yields CDR1 SGHRS and CDR2 YFSETQ. The V segment lost 5 bases and the J segment 3 bases; nucleotides outside the gene matches: 8. CDR3 loop: CASSPGTVVYNEQFF. Here the CDR3 DNA reads TGCGCCAGCAGTCCCGGGACAGTGGTCTACAATGAGCAGTTCTTC. The full variable domain, its missing parts supplied by reference TRBV5-1 and TRBJ2-1, is KAGVTQTPRYLIKTRGQQVTLSCSPISGHRSVSWYQQTPGQGLQFLFEYFSETQRNKGNFPGRFSGRQFSNSRSEMNVSTLELGDSALYLCASSPGTVVYNEQFFGPGTRLTVL.

In DNA form, the CDR3 reads TGTGCCAGCAGTGCCCGACAGGGGAAGTACTTC. This translates into CASSARQGKYF. This chain connects TRBV25-1 to TRBJ2-7, with 8 bases lining up with TRBD1. Germline V CDR1 and CDR2: MGHDK, SYGVNS. V shed 4 bases, J shed 11 bases, and the junction held 4 bases outside the gene matches. The CDR3 runs 11 residues.